The present T cell receptor (beta chain) was sequenced within a study of cytomegalovirus exposure and HLA in healthy donors. This clone appeared a few times. The CDR3 has 15 residues. Germline lookup yields CDR1 LGHNA and CDR2 YSLEER. V was shortened by 0 bases and J by 3 bases, with 12 bases between the two germline ends. This PCR relied on a set of 60 Vbeta primers and 13 Jbeta primers. TCRdb keeps only in-frame clones here, not all; method: immunoSEQ multiplex PCR. The top ten clones hold under 6% of a sample with 99,000 or so clones, 10% of them seen once. The source material was PBMCs. The chain has TRBV4-3 and TRBJ2-7; weak D call: TRBD1 (6 bases). The TCR sequence derives from a man between 35 and 55 years old in good health and CMV-seropositive. The CDR3 nucleotides read TGCGCCAGCAGCCAAGAAAGACAGGTGTACTACGAGCAGTACTTC. Its protein product is CASSQERQVYYEQYF.